This T cell receptor (beta chain) originates from a study of beta chain features in type 1 diabetes. Study as a whole: Taken together, all samples contributed 107,917,701 examined sorted cells.

About this clone: What it recognizes is unknown.

By way of CD45RO/CCR7/CD25/CD127/CD95/CD27, the CD4+ regulatory, stem cell-like memory, central memory and naive cells were sorted. Purity of each sorted population was above 98%. CDR1 is SGHTA, CDR2 FQGNSA, per germline. This CDR3 region has 12 residues. The V segment lost 5 bases and the J segment 12 bases; nucleotides outside the gene matches: 6. Regarding the study as a whole: Shortening of TCRB CDR3s, moderate but significant, appeared in all four CD4+ subsets of Type 1 diabetes patients.

Since all of the isolated RNA was reverse transcribed, expressed TCRB transcripts were what got sequenced. TCRdb's copy holds only in-frame clones and misses some; the assay was immunoSEQ multiplex PCR. The sample includes 200,000 to 250,000 clones, roughly 17% of them seen just once. What was sequenced was naive CD4+ T cells from blood. The receptor was derived from a man between 25 and 39 years old with type 1 diabetes. The rearrangement links TRBV7-2 to TRBJ2-3; TRBD2 aligns across 9 bases. The CDR3, as DNA: TGTGCCAGCAGCCCGTTAGCGGGGGTACAGTATTTT. It codes for CASSPLAGVQYF.